This T cell receptor (beta chain) comes out of a study of blood T cell repertoires in COVID-19. Study-level information: Sites in the United States, Italy and Spain provided acute and convalescent COVID-19 samples. T cells, B-cell-depleted T cells, or PBMCs supplied cDNA or gDNA.

The V end was cut by 3 bases, the J end by 0 bases, with 9 bases between. CDR1 is LNHDA and CDR2 is SQIVND in the germline V gene (reference sequence). CDR3 size: 15 residues. As processed by the authors: Amplification of reference gene primers provided the estimated nucleated cell counts. Only in-frame clones appear in the TCRdb table, and some are missing; sequencing was by immunoSEQ multiplex PCR. The V and J calls and clone size were taken over from that table, and D and trimming were inferred from the DNA. The sample has about 120,000 clones, 81% seen once. This chain links TRBV19 with TRBJ1-3, with a tentative D call TRBD1 (5 bases). This receptor was obtained from a human donor in a cohort sampled during active COVID-19. Sequences were obtained from peripheral blood. The CDR3 sequence: CASSIQGHSGNTIYF. The CDR3 DNA follows: TGTGCCAGTAGTATCCAGGGCCACTCTGGAAACACCATATATTTT. Full variable domain (remainder filled in from reference TRBV19 and TRBJ1-3): DGGITQSPKYLFRKEGQNVTLSCEQNLNHDAMYWYRQDPGQGLRLIYYSQIVNDFQKGDIAEGYSVSREKKESFPLTVTSAQKNPTAFYLCASSIQGHSGNTIYFGEGSWLTVV.